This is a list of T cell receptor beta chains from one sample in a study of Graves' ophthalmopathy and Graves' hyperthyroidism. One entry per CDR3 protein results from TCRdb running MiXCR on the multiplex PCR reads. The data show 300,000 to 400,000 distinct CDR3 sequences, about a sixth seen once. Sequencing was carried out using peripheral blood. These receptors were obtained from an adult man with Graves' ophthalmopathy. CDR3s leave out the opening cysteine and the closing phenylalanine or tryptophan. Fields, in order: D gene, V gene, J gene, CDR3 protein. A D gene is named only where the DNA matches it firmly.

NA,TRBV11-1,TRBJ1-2,ASSGTGSGYGYT
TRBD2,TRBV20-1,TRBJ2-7,SASKASGSHEQY
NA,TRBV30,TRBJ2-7,AWKPPVSYYEQY
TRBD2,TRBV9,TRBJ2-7,ASSAGEGYEQY
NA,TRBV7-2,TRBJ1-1,ASSPVRSGSAF
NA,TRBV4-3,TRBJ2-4,ASSQDILGNIQY
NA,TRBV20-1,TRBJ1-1,SARRGRDTEAF
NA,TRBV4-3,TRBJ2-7,ASSRAPGRSYEQY
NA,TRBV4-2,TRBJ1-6,ASSHVTETDNSPLH
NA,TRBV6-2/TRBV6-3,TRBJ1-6,ASSYQRSSYNSPLH
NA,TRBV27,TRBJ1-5,ASSLIPNQPQH
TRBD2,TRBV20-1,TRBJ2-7,SATSGRAFEQY
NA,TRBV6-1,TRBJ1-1,ASTPLGFTEAF
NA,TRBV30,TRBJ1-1,AWRPDSLGGRWPNTEAF
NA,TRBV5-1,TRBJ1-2,ASSLSGLDGYT
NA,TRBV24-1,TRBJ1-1,ATSDLGQSEAF
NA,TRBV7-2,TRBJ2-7,ASSRTQISYEQY
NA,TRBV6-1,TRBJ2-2,AIRDLLNTGELF
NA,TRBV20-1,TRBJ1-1,SARDLSSGGAEAF
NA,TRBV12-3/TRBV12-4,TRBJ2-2,ASSPLGAANTGELF
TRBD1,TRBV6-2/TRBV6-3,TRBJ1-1,ASRMGQGRTEAF
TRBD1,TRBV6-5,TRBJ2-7,ASRGQGGEKRHEQY
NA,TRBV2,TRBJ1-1,ASSRGGVAEAF
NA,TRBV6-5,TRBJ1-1,ASSSFTWNTEAF
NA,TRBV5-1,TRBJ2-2,ASSLLALQNTGELF
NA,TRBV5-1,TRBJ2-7,ASSFGGSSGEQY
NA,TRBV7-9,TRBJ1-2,ASSHSTSTNYGYT
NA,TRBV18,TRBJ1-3,ASSPPGGLTGNTIY
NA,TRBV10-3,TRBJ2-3,AISDPGSVIGDTQY
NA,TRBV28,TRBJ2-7,ASSPSTYEQY
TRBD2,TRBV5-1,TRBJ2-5,ASSTSGEETQY
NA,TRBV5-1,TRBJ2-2,ASSLYGPRAGELF
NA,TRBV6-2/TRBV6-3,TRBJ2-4,ATFTQGNIQY
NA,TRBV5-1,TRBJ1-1,ASSSRGGAVEAF
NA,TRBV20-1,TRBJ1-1,SATPLQRITEAF
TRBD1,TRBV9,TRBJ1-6,ASSYQGGGGSPLH
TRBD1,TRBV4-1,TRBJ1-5,ASSQVTGVNQPQH
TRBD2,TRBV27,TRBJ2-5,ASILAGKETQY
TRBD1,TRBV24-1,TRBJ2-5,ATSEPSGTGQETQY
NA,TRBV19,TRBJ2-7,ASSHGTEKQY
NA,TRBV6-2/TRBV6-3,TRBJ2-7,ASSYWRAYEQY
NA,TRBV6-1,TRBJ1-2,ASSETINLVST
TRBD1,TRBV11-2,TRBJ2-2,ASRYATGANTGELF
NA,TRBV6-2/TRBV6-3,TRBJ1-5,ASSNGQSTNQPQH
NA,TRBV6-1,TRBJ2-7,ASSPPPRRSYEQY
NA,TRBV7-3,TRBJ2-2,ASSTLGTGELF
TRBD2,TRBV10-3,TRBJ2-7,AISESAGGRTYEQY
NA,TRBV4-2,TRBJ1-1,ASSQDLRGHTEAF
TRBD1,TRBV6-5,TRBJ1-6,ASSYSTGSQSPLH
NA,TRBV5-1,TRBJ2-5,ASSLEGQETQY
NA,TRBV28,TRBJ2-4,ASSPGLNIQY
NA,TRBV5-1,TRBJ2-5,ASSFPQGGNQETQY
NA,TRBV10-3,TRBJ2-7,AISEFRDEQY
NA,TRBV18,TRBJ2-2,ASSPRASANTGELF
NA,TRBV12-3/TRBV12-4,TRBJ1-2,ASSFSQVYGYT
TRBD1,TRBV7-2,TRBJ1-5,ASREGAGGQPQH
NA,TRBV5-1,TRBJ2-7,ASSLATGTYEQY
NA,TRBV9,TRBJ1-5,ASGTSNQPQH
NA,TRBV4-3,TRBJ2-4,ASSQDRQGAKNIQY